This record looks at one T cell receptor beta chain sequence and its context. Between the trimmed V and J ends, which lost 3 bases and 10 bases, there was a span of 15 bases. The CDR3 totals 12 residues. Germline-derived CDR1 and CDR2 are GTSNPN and SVGIG (reference sequence). This sample is drawn from a study of T cell clonotyping in hematopoietic cell transplantation. This table comes from immunoSEQ multiplex PCR, and its TCRdb copy is limited to in-frame clones, with some not included. The table records some 11,000 clones, approximately 49% of them present only once. Here the sequenced sample was PBMCs, taken 30 days after allogeneic stem cell transplant. This sequence joins TRBV30 and TRBJ1-2; the D gene is possibly TRBD1 (6 bases). The sequence derives from a male patient in his fifties or sixties who had an allogeneic stem cell transplant from an unrelated donor, so the T cells may come from the graft donor. Some clones in this sample may be carry-over from other donors' samples. The CDR3: CAWSRQQGSYTF. Here the CDR3 DNA reads TGTGCCTGGAGCCGACAACAGGGATCCTACACCTTC.